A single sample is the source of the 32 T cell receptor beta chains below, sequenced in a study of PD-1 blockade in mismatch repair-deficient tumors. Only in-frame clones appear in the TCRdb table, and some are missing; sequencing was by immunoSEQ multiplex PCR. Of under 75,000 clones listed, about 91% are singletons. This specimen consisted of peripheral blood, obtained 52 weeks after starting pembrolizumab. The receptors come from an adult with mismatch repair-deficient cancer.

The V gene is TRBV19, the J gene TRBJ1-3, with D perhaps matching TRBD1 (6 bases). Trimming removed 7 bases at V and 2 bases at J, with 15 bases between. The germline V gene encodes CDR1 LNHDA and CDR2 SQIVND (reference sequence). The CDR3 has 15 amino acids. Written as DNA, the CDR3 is TGTGCCAGTAATCGAGGGACACAGACTGGAAACACCATATATTTT. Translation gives CASNRGTQTGNTIYF. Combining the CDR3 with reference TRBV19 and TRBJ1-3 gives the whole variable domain DGGITQSPKYLFRKEGQNVTLSCEQNLNHDAMYWYRQDPGQGLRLIYYSQIVNDFQKGDIAEGYSVSREKKESFPLTVTSAQKNPTAFYLCASNRGTQTGNTIYFGEGSWLTVV.

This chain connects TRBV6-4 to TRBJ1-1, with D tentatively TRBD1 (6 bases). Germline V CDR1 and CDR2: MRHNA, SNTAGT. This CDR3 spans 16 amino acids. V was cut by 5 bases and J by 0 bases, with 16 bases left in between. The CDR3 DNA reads TGTGCCAGCAGTCAGGGGCCAGGGATCATGAACACTGAAGCTTTCTTT. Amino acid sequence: CASSQGPGIMNTEAFF.

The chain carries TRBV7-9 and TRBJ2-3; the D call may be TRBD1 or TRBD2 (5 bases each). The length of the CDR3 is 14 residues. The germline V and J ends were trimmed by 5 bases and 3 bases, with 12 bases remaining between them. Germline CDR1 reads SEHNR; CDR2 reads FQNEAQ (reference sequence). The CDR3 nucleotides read TGTGCCAGCAGCCCCCCGGGGCGGACAGATACGCAGTATTTT. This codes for CASSPPGRTDTQYF.

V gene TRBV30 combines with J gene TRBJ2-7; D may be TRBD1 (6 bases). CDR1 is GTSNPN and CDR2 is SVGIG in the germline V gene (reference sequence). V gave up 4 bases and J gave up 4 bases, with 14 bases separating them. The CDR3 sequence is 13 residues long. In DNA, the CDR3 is TGTGCCTGGAACGGGCAGGGGCCATACGAGCAGTACTTC. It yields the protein CAWNGQGPYEQYF. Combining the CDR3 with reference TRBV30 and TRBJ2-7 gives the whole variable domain SQTIHQWPATLVQPVGSPLSLECTVEGTSNPNLYWYRQAAGRGLQLLFYSVGIGQISSEVPQNLSASRPQDRQFILSSKKLLLSDSGFYLCAWNGQGPYEQYFGPGTRLTVT.

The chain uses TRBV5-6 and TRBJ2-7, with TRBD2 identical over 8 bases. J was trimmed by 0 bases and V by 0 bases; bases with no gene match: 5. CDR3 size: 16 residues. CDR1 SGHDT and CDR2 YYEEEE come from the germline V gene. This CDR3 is CASSLESGGVSYEQYF. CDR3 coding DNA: TGTGCCAGCAGCTTGGAATCCGGGGGGGTCTCCTACGAGCAGTACTTC.

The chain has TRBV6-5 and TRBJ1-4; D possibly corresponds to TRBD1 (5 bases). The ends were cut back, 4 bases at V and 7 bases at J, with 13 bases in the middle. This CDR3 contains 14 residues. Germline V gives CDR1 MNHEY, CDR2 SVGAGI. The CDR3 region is CASSSGGGSEKLFF. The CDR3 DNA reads TGTGCCAGCAGTTCCGGGGGAGGAAGTGAAAAACTGTTTTTT.

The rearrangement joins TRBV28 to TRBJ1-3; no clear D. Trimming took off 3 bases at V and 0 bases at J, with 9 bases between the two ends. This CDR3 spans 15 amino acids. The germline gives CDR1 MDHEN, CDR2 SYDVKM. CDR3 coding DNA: TGTGCCAGCAGTTTTGGCGTGAACTCTGGAAACACCATATATTTT. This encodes CASSFGVNSGNTIYF.

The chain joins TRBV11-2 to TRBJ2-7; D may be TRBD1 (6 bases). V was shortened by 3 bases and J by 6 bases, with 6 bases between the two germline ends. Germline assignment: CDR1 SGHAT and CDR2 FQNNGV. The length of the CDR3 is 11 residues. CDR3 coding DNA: TGTGCCAGCAGCTTCAGGGGCGAGCAGTACTTC. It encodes CASSFRGEQYF.

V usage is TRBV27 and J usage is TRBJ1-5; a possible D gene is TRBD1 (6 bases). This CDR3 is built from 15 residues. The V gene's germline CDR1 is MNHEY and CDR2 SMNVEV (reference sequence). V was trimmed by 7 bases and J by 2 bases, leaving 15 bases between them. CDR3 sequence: CASTSNREGNQPQHF. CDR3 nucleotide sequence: TGTGCCAGCACTTCAAACAGGGAGGGCAATCAGCCCCAGCATTTT.

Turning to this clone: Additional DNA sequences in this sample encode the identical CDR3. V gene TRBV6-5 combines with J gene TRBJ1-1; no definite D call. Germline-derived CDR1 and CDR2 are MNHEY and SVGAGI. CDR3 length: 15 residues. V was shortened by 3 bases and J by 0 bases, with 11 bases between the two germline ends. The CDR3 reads CASSYSRGMNTEAFF. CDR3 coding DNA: TGTGCCAGCAGTTATTCGAGAGGCATGAACACTGAAGCTTTCTTT.

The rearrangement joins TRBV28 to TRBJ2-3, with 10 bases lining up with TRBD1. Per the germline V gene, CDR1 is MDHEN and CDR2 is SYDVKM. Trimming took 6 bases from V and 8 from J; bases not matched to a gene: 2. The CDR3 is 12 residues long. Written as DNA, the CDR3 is TGTGCCAGCAGACGGGACAGGGGTACGCAGTATTTT. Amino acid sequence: CASRRDRGTQYF.

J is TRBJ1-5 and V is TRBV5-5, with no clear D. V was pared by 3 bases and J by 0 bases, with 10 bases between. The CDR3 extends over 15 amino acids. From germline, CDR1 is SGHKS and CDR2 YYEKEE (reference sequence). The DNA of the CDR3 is TGTGCCAGCAGCTCATGGCAGGATAGCAATCAGCCCCAGCATTTT. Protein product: CASSSWQDSNQPQHF.

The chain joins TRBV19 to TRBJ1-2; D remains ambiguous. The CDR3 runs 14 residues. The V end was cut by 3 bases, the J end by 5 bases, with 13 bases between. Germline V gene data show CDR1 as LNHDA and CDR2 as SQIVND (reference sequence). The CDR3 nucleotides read TGTGCCAGTAGTATGTCTAGGGCCCGGTATGGCTACACCTTC. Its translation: CASSMSRARYGYTF. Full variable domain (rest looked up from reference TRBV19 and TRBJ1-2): DGGITQSPKYLFRKEGQNVTLSCEQNLNHDAMYWYRQDPGQGLRLIYYSQIVNDFQKGDIAEGYSVSREKKESFPLTVTSAQKNPTAFYLCASSMSRARYGYTFGSGTRLTVV.

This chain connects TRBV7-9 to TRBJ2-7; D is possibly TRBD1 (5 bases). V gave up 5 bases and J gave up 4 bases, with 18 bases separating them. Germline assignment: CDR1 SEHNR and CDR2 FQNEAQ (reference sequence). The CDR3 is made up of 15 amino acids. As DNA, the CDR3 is TGTGCCAGCAGCGGTGGGGCAGGACGACAATACGAGCAGTACTTC. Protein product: CASSGGAGRQYEQYF. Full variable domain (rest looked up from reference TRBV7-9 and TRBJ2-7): DTGVSQNPRHKITKRGQNVTFRCDPISEHNRLYWYRQTLGQGPEFLTYFQNEAQLEKSRLLSDRFSAERPKGSFSTLEIQRTEQGDSAMYLCASSGGAGRQYEQYFGPGTRLTVT.

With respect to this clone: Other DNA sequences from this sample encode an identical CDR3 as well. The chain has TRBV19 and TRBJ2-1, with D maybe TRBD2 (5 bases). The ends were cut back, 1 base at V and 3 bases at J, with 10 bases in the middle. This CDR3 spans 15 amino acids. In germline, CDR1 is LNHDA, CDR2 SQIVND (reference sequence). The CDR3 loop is CASSIAGGNYNEQFF. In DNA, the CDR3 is TGTGCCAGTAGTATAGCAGGAGGAAACTACAATGAGCAGTTCTTC.

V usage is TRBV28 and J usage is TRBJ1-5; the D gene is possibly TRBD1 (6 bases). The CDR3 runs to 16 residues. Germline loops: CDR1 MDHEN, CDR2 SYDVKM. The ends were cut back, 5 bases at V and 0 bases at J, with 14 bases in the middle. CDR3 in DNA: TGTGCCAGCAGTGCGTGGGGGACATATAGCAATCAGCCCCAGCATTTT. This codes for CASSAWGTYSNQPQHF.

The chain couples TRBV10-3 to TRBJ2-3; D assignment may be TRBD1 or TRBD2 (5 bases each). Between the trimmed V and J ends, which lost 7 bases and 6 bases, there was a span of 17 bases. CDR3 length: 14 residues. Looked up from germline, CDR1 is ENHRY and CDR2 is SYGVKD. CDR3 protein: CAITQGARGDTQYF. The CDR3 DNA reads TGTGCCATCACTCAGGGCGCTCGAGGGGATACGCAGTATTTT.

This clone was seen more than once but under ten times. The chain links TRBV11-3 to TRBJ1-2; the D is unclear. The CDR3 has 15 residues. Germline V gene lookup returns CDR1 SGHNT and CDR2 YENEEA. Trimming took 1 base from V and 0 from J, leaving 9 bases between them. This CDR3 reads CASSLAQAPNYGYTF. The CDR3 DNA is TGTGCCAGCAGCTTAGCTCAGGCTCCTAACTATGGCTACACCTTC.

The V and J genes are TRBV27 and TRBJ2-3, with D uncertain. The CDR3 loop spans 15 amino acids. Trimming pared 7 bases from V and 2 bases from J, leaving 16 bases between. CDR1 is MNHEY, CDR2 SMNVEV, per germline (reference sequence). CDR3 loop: CASTHLGDSTDTQYF. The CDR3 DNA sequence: TGTGCCAGCACCCACCTAGGAGATTCCACAGATACGCAGTATTTT.

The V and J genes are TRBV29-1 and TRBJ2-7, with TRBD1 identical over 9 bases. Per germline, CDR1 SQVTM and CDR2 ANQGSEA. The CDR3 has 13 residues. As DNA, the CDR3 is TGCAGGTGGGGGGGACAGGGCTCCTACGAGCAGTACTTC. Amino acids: CRWGGQGSYEQYF.

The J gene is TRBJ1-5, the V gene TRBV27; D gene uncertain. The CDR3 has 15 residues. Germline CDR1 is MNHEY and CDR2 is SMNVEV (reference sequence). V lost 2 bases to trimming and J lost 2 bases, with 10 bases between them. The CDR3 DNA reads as TGTGCCAGCAGTTTAACGGCAAGGGGCAATCAGCCCCAGCATTTT. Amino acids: CASSLTARGNQPQHF.

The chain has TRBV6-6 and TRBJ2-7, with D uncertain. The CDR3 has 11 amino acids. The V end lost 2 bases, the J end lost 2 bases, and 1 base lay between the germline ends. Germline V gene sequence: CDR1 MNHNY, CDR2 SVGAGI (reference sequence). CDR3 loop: CASSYTYEQYF. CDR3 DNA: TGTGCCAGCAGTTACACCTACGAGCAGTACTTC.

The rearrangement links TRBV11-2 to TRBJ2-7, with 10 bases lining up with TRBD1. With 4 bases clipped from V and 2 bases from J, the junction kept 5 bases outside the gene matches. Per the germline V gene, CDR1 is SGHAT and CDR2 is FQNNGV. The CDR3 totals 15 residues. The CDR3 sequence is CASSWRTGGTYEQYF. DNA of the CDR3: TGTGCCAGCAGCTGGAGGACAGGGGGAACCTACGAGCAGTACTTC.

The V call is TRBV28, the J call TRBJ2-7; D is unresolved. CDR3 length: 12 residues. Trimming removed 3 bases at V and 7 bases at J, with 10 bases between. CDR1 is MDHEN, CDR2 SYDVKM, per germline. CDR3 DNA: TGTGCCAGCAGTTTCCCTTTGAGGGAGCAGTACTTC. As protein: CASSFPLREQYF.

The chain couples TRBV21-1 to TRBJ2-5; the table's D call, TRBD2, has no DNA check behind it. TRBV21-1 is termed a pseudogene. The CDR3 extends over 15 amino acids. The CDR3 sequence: CASSKATGKEETQYF. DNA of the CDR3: TGTGCCAGCAGCAAAGCGACGGGAAAGGAAGAGACCCAGTACTTC.

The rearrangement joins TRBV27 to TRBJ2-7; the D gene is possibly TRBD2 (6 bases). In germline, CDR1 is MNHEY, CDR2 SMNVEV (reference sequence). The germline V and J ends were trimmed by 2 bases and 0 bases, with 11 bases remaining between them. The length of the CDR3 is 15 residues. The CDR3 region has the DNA TGTGCCAGCAGTTTAGGGCGGGGTAGCTCCTACGAGCAGTACTTC. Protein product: CASSLGRGSSYEQYF.

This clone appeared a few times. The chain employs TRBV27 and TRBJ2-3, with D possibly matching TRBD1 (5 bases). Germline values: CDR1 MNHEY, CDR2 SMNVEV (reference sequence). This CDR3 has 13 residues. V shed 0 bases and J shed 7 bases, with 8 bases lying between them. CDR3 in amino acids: CASSLSGHHTQYF. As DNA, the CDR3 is TGTGCCAGCAGTTTATCGGGGCACCATACGCAGTATTTT.

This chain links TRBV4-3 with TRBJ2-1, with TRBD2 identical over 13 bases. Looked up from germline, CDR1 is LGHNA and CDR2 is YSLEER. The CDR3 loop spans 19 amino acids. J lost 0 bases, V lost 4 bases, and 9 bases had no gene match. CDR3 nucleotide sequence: TGCGCCAGCAGCCGGGGATGGACTAGCGGGAGCTTCTCCTACAATGAGCAGTTCTTC. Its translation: CASSRGWTSGSFSYNEQFF.

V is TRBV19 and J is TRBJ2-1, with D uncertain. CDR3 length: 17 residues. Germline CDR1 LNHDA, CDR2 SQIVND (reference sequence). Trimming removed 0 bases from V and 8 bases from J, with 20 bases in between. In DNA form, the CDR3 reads TGTGCCAGTAGTATAGAGGTATCGGTGGAAACACACCATGAGCAGTTCTTC. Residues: CASSIEVSVETHHEQFF.

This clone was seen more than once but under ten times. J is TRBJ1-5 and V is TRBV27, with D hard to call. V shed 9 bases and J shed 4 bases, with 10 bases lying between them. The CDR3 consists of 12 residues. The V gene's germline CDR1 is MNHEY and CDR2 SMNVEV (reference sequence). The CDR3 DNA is TGTGCCAGTATGACGGGGAATCAGCCCCAGCATTTT. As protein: CASMTGNQPQHF.

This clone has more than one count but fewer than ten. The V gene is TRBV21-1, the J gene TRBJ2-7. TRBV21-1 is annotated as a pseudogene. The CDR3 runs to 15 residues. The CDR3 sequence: CASSVPGTPSYEQYF. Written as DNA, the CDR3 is TGTGCCAGCAGCGTTCCCGGGACGCCGTCCTACGAGCAGTACTTC.

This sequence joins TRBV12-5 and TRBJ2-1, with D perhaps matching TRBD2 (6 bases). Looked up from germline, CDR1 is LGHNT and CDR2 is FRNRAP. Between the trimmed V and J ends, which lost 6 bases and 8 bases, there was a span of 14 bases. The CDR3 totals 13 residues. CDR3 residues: CASGPGGWDEQFF. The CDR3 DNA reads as TGTGCTAGTGGCCCTGGGGGGTGGGATGAGCAGTTCTTC.